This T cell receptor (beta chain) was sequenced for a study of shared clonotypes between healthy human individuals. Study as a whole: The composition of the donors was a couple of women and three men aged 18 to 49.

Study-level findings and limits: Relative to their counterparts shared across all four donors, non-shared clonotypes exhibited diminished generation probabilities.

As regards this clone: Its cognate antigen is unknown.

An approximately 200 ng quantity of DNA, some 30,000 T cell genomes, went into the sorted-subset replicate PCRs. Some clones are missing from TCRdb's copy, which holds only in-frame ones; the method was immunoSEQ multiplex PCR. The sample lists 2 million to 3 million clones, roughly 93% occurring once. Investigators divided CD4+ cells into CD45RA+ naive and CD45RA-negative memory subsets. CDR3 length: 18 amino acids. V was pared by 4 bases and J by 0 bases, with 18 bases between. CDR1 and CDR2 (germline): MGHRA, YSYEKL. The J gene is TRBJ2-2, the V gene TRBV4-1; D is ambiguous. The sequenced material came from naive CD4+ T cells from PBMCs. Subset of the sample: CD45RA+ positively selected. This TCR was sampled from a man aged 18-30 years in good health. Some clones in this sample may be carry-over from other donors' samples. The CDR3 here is CASSPETPAAANTGELFF. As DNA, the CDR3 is TGCGCCAGCAGCCCTGAAACCCCGGCAGCCGCGAACACCGGGGAGCTGTTTTTT.